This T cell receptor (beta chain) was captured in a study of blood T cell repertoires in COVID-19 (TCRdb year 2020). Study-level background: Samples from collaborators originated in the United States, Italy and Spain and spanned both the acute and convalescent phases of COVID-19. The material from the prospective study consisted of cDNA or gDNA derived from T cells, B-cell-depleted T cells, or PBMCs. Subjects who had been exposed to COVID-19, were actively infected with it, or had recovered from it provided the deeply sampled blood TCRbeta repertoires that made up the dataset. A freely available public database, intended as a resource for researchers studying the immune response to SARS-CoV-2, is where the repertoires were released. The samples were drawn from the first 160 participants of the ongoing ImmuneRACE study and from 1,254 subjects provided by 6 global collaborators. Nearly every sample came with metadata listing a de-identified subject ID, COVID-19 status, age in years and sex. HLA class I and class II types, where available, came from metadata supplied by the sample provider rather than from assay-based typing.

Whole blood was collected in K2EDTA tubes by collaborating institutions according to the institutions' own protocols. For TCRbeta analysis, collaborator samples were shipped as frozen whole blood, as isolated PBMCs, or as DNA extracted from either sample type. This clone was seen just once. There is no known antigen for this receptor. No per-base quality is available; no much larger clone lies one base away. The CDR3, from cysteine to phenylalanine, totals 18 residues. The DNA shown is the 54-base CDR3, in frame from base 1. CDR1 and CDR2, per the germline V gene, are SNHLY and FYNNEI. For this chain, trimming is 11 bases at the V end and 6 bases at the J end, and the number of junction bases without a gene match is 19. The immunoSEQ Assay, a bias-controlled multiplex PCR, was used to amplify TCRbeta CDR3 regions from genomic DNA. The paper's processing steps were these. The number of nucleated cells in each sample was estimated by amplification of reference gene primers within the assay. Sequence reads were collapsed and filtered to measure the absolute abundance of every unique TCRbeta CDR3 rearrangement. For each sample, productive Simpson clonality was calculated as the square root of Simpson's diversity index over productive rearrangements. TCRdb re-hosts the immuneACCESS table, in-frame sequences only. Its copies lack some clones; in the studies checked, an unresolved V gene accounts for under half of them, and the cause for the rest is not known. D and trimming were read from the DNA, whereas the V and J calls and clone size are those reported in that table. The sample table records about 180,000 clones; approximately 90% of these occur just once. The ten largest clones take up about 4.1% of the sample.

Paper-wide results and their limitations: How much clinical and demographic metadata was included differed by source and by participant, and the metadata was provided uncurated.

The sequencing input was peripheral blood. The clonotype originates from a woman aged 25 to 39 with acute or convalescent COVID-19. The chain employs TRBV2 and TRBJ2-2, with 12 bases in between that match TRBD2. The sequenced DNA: TGTGCCGCCCCCAAAACAGGGGTGACTAGCGGGAGCCCCGGGGAGCTGTTTTTT. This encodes CAAPKTGVTSGSPGELFF.